The 9 T cell receptor beta chains reported below all come from one sample, sequenced in a study of shared clonotypes between healthy human individuals. The table came from immunoSEQ multiplex PCR; TCRdb's copy has only in-frame clones and leaves some out. The data hold about 2.3 million clones, with 90% to 95% observed a single time. The sequencing input was naive CD4+ T cells from PBMCs. The sample's subset: CD45RA+ positively selected. The source is a young man in good health. Some clones in this sample may be carry-over from other donors' samples.

The chain employs TRBV6-1 and TRBJ2-7; 7 nucleotides align to TRBD1. V shed 3 bases, J shed 4 bases, and the junction held 6 bases outside the gene matches. This CDR3 is built from 14 residues. Germline CDR1 is MNHNS and CDR2 is SASEGT. In nucleotides, the CDR3 is TGTGCCAGCAGTGACCAAACAGGGGCGTACGAGCAGTACTTC. Encoded protein: CASSDQTGAYEQYF.

CDR3: CASSVLTVYGYTF. For the CDR3, the DNA is TGTGCCAGCAGTGTTCTGACAGTCTATGGCTACACCTTC. The chain uses TRBV2 and TRBJ1-2; possibly TRBD1 for D (5 bases). The V and J ends lost 4 bases and 4 bases respectively, with 10 bases between them. This CDR3 spans 13 amino acids. The germline V gene encodes CDR1 SNHLY and CDR2 FYNNEI.

Worth noting for this clone: Other nucleotide sequences in the sample specify the same CDR3. This chain joins TRBV5-1 and TRBJ2-7, with D hard to call. Germline values: CDR1 SGHRS, CDR2 YFSETQ. The CDR3 loop spans 12 amino acids. V was cut by 4 bases and J by 4 bases, with 9 bases left in between. The CDR3 DNA reads TGCGCCAGCAGCAGTCTAGGGTACGAGCAGTACTTC. This encodes CASSSLGYEQYF.

This chain joins TRBV5-1 and TRBJ2-7; D may be TRBD2 (5 bases). The germline V and J ends were trimmed by 4 bases and 0 bases, with 26 bases remaining between them. This CDR3 is built from 19 residues. The germline V gene encodes CDR1 SGHRS and CDR2 YFSETQ. CDR3 bases: TGCGCCAGCAGCCGCTTACTAGATCCCCGACATAAAAACTCCTACGAGCAGTACTTC. Protein product: CASSRLLDPRHKNSYEQYF.

The chain recombines TRBV27 with TRBJ1-5; TRBD1 matches at 7 bases. Trimming cost V 1 base and J 0 bases; bases outside gene matches: 3. Germline values: CDR1 MNHEY, CDR2 SMNVEV (reference sequence). This CDR3 spans 16 amino acids. The CDR3 bases are TGTGCCAGCAGTTTATACGGGACAGTTAGCAATCAGCCCCAGCATTTT. Amino acids: CASSLYGTVSNQPQHF.

The count of this clone is one. The J gene is TRBJ2-3, the V gene TRBV5-1, with 7 bases matching TRBD2. With V trimmed by 4 bases and J by 4 bases, 9 bases remained unmatched. Germline V gene sequence: CDR1 SGHRS, CDR2 YFSETQ. This CDR3 is built from 15 residues. CDR3 sequence reads: CASSPSGVQADTQYF. The CDR3 coding sequence is TGCGCCAGCAGCCCGAGCGGGGTTCAGGCAGATACGCAGTATTTT.

This clone has a single count. The chain's CDR3 is CASSLDTSNEKLFF. The CDR3 nucleotides read TGCGCCAGCAGCCTGGACACCTCTAATGAAAAACTGTTTTTT. The chain carries TRBV5-1 and TRBJ1-4, with D possibly being TRBD1 (5 bases). The V and J ends lost 4 bases and 3 bases respectively, with 10 bases between them. The V gene's germline CDR1 is SGHRS and CDR2 YFSETQ. This CDR3 is 14 amino acids long.

The CDR3 nucleotides are TGCGCCAGCAGCACGGTCGTGCTAGCGGGACCCCTGGGTGAGACCCAGTACTTC. Translating gives CASSTVVLAGPLGETQYF. V usage is TRBV5-1 and J usage is TRBJ2-5; 9 positions match TRBD2. The V gene end was trimmed by 4 bases and the J gene end by 5 bases; junction bases not matched to a gene: 18. The CDR3 is made up of 18 amino acids. CDR1 and CDR2 (germline): SGHRS, YFSETQ.

The rearrangement joins TRBV28 to TRBJ2-7; possibly TRBD1 for D (5 bases). Germline lookup yields CDR1 MDHEN and CDR2 SYDVKM. This CDR3 has 12 residues. Trimming pared 7 bases from V and 4 bases from J, leaving 11 bases between. CDR3 DNA: TGTGCCAGCACCACCCAGGGATACGAGCAGTACTTC. Translation: CASTTQGYEQYF.